The 22 T cell receptor beta chains in this list originate from one sample, sequenced in a study of Graves' ophthalmopathy and Graves' hyperthyroidism. From RNA, the CDR3 regions of TCR beta chains were amplified and sequenced. In the first round, RT-PCR was carried out with HTBI primers, and a multiplex PCR formed the second round. In TCRdb, the multiplex PCR reads were re-called with MiXCR into one record per CDR3 protein. The table has about 480,000 distinct CDR3 sequences, about an eighth seen once; the top ten hold about a tenth. Sequencing input: blood. These receptors came from a woman aged 30 to 39 with Graves' ophthalmopathy.

This clonotype has just a few counts. The chain uses TRBV7-2 and TRBJ1-1; 9 bases fit TRBD1. Germline V gives CDR1 SGHTA, CDR2 FQGNSA. The CDR3 spans 15 residues. J gave up 6 bases and V 0 bases, and 5 bases lay outside the gene matches. In DNA form, the CDR3 reads TGTGCCAGCAGCTTAGCTGCACAGGGGGCCGCTGAAGCTTTCTTT. Amino acids: CASSLAAQGAAEAFF.

This clonotype was counted ten times or more. The gene calls are TRBV12-3 or TRBV12-4 and TRBJ2-7; 11 bases line up with TRBD1. The ends lost 7 bases at V and 0 bases at J; junction bases unmatched: 8. The CDR3 spans 16 residues. CDR3 sequence (DNA): TGTGCCAGCAACCTGGGACAGGGGGTGGGCTCCTACGAGCAGTACTTC. The encoded protein is CASNLGQGVGSYEQYF.

This clonotype was counted a few times. The CDR3 loop is CASSRTAYQPQHF. The CDR3, as DNA: TGTGCCAGCAGTCGGACAGCCTATCAGCCCCAGCATTTT. The chain links TRBV12-3 or TRBV12-4 to TRBJ1-5; TRBD1 is a possible D gene (6 bases). The ends were cut back, 5 bases at V and 5 bases at J, with 10 bases in the middle. This CDR3 is built from 13 residues.

The chain carries TRBV9 and TRBJ2-2, with 10 bases aligning to TRBD2. With V trimmed by 4 bases and J by 1 base, 4 bases remained unmatched. The length of the CDR3 is 16 residues. CDR1 is SGDLS, CDR2 YYNGEE, per germline. This CDR3 is CASSSRLAGNTGELFF. DNA of the CDR3: TGTGCCAGCAGCTCAAGACTAGCGGGGAACACCGGGGAGCTGTTTTTT.

Many counts were recorded for this clonotype. The chain uses TRBV28 and TRBJ1-2; no clear D. The germline gives CDR1 MDHEN, CDR2 SYDVKM. The length of the CDR3 is 13 residues. V was trimmed by 6 bases and J by 0 bases, leaving 8 bases between them. The DNA of the CDR3 is TGTGCCAGCAGCCCTCCCGCTAACTATGGCTACACCTTC. As protein: CASSPPANYGYTF.

This clonotype has at least ten counts. In DNA, the CDR3 is TGCGCCAGCAGTGGGACAGGGGAGGCACCCCTCCACTTT. Translated: CASSGTGEAPLHF. The rearrangement uses TRBV5-1 and TRBJ1-6; the match to TRBD1 covers 10 bases. Per germline, CDR1 SGHRS and CDR2 YFSETQ. The CDR3 has 13 residues. With 5 bases clipped from V and 11 bases from J, the junction kept 4 bases outside the gene matches.

This clonotype was recorded many times. This chain links TRBV4-1 with TRBJ2-7; D is possibly TRBD1 (5 bases). Trimming removed 5 bases at V and 3 bases at J, with 11 bases between. Germline lookup yields CDR1 MGHRA and CDR2 YSYEKL. This CDR3 spans 13 amino acids. CDR3 bases: TGCGCCAGCAGCGGGGCCAGAGTCTACGAGCAGTACTTC. Residues: CASSGARVYEQYF.

This clonotype was seen repeatedly, ten times or more. The chain uses TRBV12-3 or TRBV12-4 and TRBJ1-1; TRBD1 agrees at 7 bases. Trimming cost V 7 bases and J 7 bases; bases outside gene matches: 6. The CDR3 consists of 12 residues. CDR3 nucleotide sequence: TGTGCCAGCACCCCGACAGGGTTTGAAGCTTTCTTT. This codes for CASTPTGFEAFF.

The rearrangement joins TRBV7-2 to TRBJ1-5; no reliable D call. This CDR3 region has 13 residues. Trimming pared 5 bases from V and 5 bases from J, leaving 10 bases between. Germline CDR1 and CDR2: SGHTA and FQGNSA. The CDR3: CASSPDFYQPQHF. In DNA, the CDR3 is TGTGCCAGCAGCCCAGACTTCTATCAGCCCCAGCATTTT.

Details on this clonotype: Possible read error: a much larger clone is one base away. This likely comes from a read error, as the CDR3 has no conserved phenylalanine or tryptophan at its end. The chain recombines TRBV18 with TRBJ2-7; 8 nucleotides line up with TRBD1. This CDR3 has 13 amino acids. V trimming: 3 bases; J trimming: 4 bases; junction bases outside the gene matches: 2. Germline CDR1 is KGHSH and CDR2 is LQKENI. DNA of the CDR3: TGTGCCAGCTCACCGACAGGGGAGTACGAGCAGTACCTC. This codes for CASSPTGEYEQYL.

This clonotype was picked up many times. V is TRBV20-1 and J is TRBJ2-2, with D hard to call. The CDR3 sequence is 13 residues long. Germline V gene sequence: CDR1 DFQATT, CDR2 SNEGSKA (reference sequence). With 2 bases removed from V and 0 bases from J, the gap between germline ends came to 4 bases. The CDR3 coding sequence is TGCAGTGCTAGACCGTCGAACACCGGGGAGCTGTTTTTT. Encoded protein: CSARPSNTGELFF.

This chain uses TRBV12-3 or TRBV12-4 with TRBJ1-6; D remains ambiguous. This CDR3 spans 16 amino acids. The ends were cut back, 1 base at V and 0 bases at J, with 7 bases in the middle. The CDR3 is CASSLDGYSYNSPLHF. The CDR3 coding sequence is TGTGCCAGCAGTTTAGACGGATACTCCTATAATTCACCCCTCCACTTT.

This clonotype was detected ten times or more. The chain has TRBV11-1 and TRBJ2-5; 15 positions match TRBD2. The germline V gene encodes CDR1 SGHAT and CDR2 FQDESV (reference sequence). The trim removed 1 base at V and 1 base at J, leaving 4 bases unmatched. CDR3 length equals 18 residues. The DNA for the CDR3 is TGTGCCAGCAGCTTAGGGACTAGCGGGAGGGCCTTCCAAGAGACCCAGTACTTC. Encoded protein: CASSLGTSGRAFQETQYF.

This clonotype came up many times. The chain joins TRBV7-9 to TRBJ1-2; D perhaps matches TRBD1 (5 bases). The CDR3 contains 15 residues. Germline V gene data show CDR1 as SEHNR and CDR2 as FQNEAQ (reference sequence). V shed 0 bases and J shed 3 bases, with 11 bases lying between them. CDR3 bases: TGTGCCAGCAGCTTAGCGTCGGGGGTGGACTATGGCTACACCTTC. This sequence encodes CASSLASGVDYGYTF.

In the case of this clonotype: An end of the junction does not agree with germline; a read error may underlie this. This chain joins TRBV28 and TRBJ1-1; TRBD1 aligns across 7 bases. Per germline, CDR1 MDHEN and CDR2 SYDVKM. The CDR3 is 15 residues long. CDR3 sequence: CARSLWGQRNTEAFF. The CDR3 bases are TGTGCCCGCAGTTTATGGGGACAGCGGAACACTGAAGCTTTCTTT.

This clonotype showed up many times. This chain connects TRBV12-3 or TRBV12-4 to TRBJ1-5, with a possible D match to TRBD1 (5 bases). This CDR3 contains 13 residues. Trimming pared 0 bases from V and 6 bases from J, leaving 6 bases between. The CDR3 loop reads CASSLAQGQPQHF. CDR3 sequence (DNA): TGTGCCAGCAGTTTAGCGCAGGGTCAGCCCCAGCATTTT.

The chain uses TRBV30 and TRBJ2-2; TRBD1 agrees at 7 bases. The trim removed 6 bases at V and 6 bases at J, leaving 4 bases unmatched. The CDR3 has 12 residues. In germline, CDR1 is GTSNPN, CDR2 SVGIG (reference sequence). The DNA of the CDR3 is TGTGCCTGTAATACAGGGGCCGGGGAGCTGTTTTTT. Encoded protein: CACNTGAGELFF.

This clonotype was recorded many times. The V and J genes are TRBV7-8 and TRBJ1-5; 9 bases map to TRBD1. Germline assignment: CDR1 SGHVS and CDR2 FQNEAQ. There are 14 residues in the CDR3. The J segment lost 7 bases and the V segment lost 3 bases, leaving 4 bases of the junction unmatched. CDR3 protein: CASSLDRGTQPQHF. In nucleotides, the CDR3 is TGTGCCAGCAGCTTGGACAGGGGCACCCAGCCCCAGCATTTT.

In its sample, this clonotype was seen many times. V is TRBV27 and J is TRBJ2-7; no definite D call. The V end lost 5 bases, the J end lost 2 bases, and 16 bases lay between the germline ends. The CDR3 sequence is 15 residues long. Germline CDR1 and CDR2: MNHEY and SMNVEV (reference sequence). The CDR3 loop reads CASSPYLEGPYEQYF. DNA for the CDR3: TGTGCCAGCAGTCCGTATCTTGAAGGGCCCTACGAGCAGTACTTC.

This clonotype was counted ten times or more. This chain uses TRBV12-3 or TRBV12-4 with TRBJ1-6; 8 bases are a match to TRBD1. This CDR3 comprises 14 residues. Germline trimming cut 6 bases from V and 7 bases from J; bases unmatched to any gene: 5. The CDR3 sequence: CASSTGQGNSPLHF. CDR3 in DNA: TGTGCCAGCAGCACAGGACAGGGAAATTCACCCCTCCACTTT.

Comments on this clonotype: With a much larger clone just one base away, this may be a read error. Given the absence of the conserved phenylalanine or tryptophan at the CDR3 end, a read error is likely. The chain has TRBV2 and TRBJ2-7, with 9 bases that match TRBD1. The length of the CDR3 is 13 residues. Germline V gene data show CDR1 as SNHLY and CDR2 as FYNNEI. The V gene end was trimmed by 6 bases and the J gene end by 3 bases; junction bases not matched to a gene: 3. CDR3 region: CASSKDRGYEQYL. The CDR3 DNA sequence: TGTGCCAGCAGCAAGGACAGGGGCTACGAGCAGTACCTC.

This clonotype was observed many times. The V gene is TRBV6-2 or TRBV6-3, the J gene TRBJ1-2, with 7 positions matching TRBD1. Germline CDR1 is MNHEY and CDR2 is SVGEGT. V dropped 6 bases and J dropped 8; count of bases not matched to a gene: 9. The CDR3 spans 13 residues. The CDR3 nucleotides read TGTGCCAGCAGACCTAGGGACAGTCACGGCTACACCTTC. Its translation: CASRPRDSHGYTF.